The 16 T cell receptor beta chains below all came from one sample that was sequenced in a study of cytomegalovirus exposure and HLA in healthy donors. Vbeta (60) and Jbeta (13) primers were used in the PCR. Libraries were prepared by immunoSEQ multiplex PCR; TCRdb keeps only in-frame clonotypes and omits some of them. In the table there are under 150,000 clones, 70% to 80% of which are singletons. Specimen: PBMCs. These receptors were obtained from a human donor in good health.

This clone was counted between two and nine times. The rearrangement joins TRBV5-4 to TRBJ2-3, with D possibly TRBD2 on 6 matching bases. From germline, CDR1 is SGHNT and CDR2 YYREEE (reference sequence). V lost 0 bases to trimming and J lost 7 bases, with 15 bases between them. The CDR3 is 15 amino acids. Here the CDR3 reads CASSLEGLNIHTQYF. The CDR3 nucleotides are TGTGCCAGCAGCTTGGAGGGACTTAATATTCATACGCAGTATTTT.

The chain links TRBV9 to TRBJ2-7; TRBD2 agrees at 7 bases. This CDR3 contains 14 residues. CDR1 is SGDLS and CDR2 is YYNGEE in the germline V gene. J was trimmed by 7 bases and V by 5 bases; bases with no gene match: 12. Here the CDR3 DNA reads TGTGCCAGCAGTCCTGGAGGGAGGGCTGGGGAGCAGTACTTC. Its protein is CASSPGGRAGEQYF.

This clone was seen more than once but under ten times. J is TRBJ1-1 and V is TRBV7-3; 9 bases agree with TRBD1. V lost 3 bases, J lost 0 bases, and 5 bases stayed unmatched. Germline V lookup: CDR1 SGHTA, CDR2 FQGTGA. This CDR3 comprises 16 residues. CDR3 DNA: TGTGCCAGCAGCTTGGCCGGGACAGGGATGAACACTGAAGCTTTCTTT. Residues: CASSLAGTGMNTEAFF.

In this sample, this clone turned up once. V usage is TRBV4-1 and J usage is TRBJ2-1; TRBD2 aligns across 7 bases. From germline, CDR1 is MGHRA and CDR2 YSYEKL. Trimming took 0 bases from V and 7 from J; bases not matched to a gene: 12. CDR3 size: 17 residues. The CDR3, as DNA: TGCGCCAGCAGCCAAGATGGGGGAGGGCTAGCGGATAATGAGCAGTTCTTC. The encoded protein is CASSQDGGGLADNEQFF.

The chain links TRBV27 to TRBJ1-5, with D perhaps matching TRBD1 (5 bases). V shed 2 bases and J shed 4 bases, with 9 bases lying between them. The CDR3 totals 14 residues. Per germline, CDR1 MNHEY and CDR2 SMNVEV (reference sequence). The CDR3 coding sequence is TGTGCCAGCAGTTTAACGGCAGGGAATCAGCCCCAGCATTTT. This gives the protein CASSLTAGNQPQHF.

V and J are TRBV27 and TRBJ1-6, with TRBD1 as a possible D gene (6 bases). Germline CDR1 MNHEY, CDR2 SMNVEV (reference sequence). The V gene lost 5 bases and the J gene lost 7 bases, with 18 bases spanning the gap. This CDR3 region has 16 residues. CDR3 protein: CASSPGRGSPNSPLHF. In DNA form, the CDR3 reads TGTGCCAGCAGTCCAGGCAGGGGCAGCCCAAATTCACCCCTCCACTTT.

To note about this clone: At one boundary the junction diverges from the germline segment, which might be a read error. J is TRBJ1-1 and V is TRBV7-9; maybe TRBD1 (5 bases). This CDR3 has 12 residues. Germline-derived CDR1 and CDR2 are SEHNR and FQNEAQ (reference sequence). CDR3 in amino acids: CSSSLQDTEAFF. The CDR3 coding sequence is TGTTCCAGCAGCTTACAGGACACTGAAGCTTTCTTT.

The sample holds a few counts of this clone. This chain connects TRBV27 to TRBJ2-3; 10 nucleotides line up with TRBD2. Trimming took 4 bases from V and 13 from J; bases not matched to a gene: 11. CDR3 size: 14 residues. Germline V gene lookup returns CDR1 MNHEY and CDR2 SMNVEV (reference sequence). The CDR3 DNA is TGTGCCAGCAGTTACGGGGCGACAGCGGGAGGGGAGTATTTT. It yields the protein CASSYGATAGGEYF.

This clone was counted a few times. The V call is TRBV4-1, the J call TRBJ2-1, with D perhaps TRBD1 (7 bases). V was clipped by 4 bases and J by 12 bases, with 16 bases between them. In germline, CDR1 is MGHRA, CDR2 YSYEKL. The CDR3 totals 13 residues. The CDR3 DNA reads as TGCGCCAGCAGCCGGGGAGGACAGGATGGGCAGTTCTTC. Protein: CASSRGGQDGQFF.

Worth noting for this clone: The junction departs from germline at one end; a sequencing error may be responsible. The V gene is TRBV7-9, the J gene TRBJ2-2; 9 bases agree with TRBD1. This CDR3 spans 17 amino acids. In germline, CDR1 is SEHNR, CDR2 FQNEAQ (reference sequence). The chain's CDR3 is CSSRSTNRGHSGDELFF. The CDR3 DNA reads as TGTTCCAGCAGATCCACAAACAGGGGGCACAGCGGGGACGAGCTGTTTTTT.

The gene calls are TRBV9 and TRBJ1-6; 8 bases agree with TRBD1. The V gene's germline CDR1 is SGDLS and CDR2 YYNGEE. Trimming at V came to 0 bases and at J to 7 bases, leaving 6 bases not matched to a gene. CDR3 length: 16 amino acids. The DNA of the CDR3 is TGTGCCAGCAGCGTAGCTCTGGGACAGGCCAATTCACCCCTCCACTTT. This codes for CASSVALGQANSPLHF.

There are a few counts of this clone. The CDR3 DNA reads as TGTGCCAGCAGCTCCCCAGGGCGGAGTGAAAAACTGTTTTTT. It encodes CASSSPGRSEKLFF. This chain links TRBV7-8 with TRBJ1-4; maybe TRBD1 (5 bases). V lost 4 bases and J lost 7, with 13 bases in between. Germline CDR1 reads SGHVS; CDR2 reads FQNEAQ. The CDR3 has 14 amino acids.

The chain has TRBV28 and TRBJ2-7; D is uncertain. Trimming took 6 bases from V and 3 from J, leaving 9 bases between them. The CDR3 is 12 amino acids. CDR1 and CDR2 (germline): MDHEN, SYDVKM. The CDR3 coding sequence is TGTGCCAGCAGGTCTGACATCTACGAGCAGTACTTC. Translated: CASRSDIYEQYF.

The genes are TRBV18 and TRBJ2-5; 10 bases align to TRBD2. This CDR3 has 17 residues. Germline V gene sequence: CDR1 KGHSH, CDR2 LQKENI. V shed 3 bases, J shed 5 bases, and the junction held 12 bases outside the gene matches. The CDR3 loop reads CASSPPGLATRMETQYF. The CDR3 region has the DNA TGTGCCAGCTCACCCCCGGGACTAGCGACGCGTATGGAGACCCAGTACTTC.

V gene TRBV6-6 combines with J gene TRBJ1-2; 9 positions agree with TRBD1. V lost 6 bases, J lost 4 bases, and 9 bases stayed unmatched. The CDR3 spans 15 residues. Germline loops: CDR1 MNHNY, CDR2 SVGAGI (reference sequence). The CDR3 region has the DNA TGTGCCAGCAGCGCCCGGGACAGGGTAGGCTATGGCTACACCTTC. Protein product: CASSARDRVGYGYTF.

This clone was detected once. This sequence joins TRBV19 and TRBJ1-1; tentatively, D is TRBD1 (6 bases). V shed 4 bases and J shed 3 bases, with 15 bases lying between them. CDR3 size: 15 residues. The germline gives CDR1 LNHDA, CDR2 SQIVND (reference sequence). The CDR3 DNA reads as TGTGCCAGTAGTACCCCGGTTGGGGGCCACACTGAAGCTTTCTTT. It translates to CASSTPVGGHTEAFF.